This T cell receptor (beta chain) was recorded in a study of T cell responses to AZD1222 COVID-19 vaccine. This clone was observed a single time. Its antigen is unidentified. Clones were read by immunoSEQ multiplex PCR, and TCRdb kept only the in-frame ones, dropping some. The sample carries 150,000 or so clones, around 93% recorded once. Study-wide findings and caveats: Variant regions that are unmutated are reportedly the target of nearly half of spike-specific TCRs. Repertoire collection took place solely once the T cell response had peaked.

Second-dose timings of about 4 or about 12 weeks were pooled. The CDR3 is 17 residues long. V lost 3 bases and J 4 bases, leaving 17 bases between the germline ends. Germline CDR1 and CDR2: KGHDR and SFDVKD. This specimen was peripheral blood, taken 28 days after the second AZD1222 dose. V usage is TRBV24-1 and J usage is TRBJ2-2, with D tentatively TRBD1 or TRBD2 (5 bases each). The TCR comes from an adult who received the AZD1222 COVID-19 vaccine. The CDR3 nucleotides are TGTGCCACCAGTGATGGGGGACCGGTCGGTGGCACCGGGGAGCTGTTTTTT. As protein: CATSDGGPVGGTGELFF.